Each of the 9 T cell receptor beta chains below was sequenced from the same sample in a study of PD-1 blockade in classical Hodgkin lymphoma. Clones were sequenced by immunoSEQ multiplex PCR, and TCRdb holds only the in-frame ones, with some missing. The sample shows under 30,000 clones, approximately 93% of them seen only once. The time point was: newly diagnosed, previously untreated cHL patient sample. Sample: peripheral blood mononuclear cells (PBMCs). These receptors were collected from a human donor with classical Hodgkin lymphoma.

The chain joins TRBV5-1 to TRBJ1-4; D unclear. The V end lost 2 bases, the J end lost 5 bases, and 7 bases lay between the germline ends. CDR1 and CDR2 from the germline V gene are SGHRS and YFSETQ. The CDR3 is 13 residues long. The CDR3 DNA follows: TGCGCCAGCAGCTTCCATCTCAATGAAAAACTGTTTTTT. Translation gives CASSFHLNEKLFF. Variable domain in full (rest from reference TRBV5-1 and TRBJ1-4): KAGVTQTPRYLIKTRGQQVTLSCSPISGHRSVSWYQQTPGQGLQFLFEYFSETQRNKGNFPGRFSGRQFSNSRSEMNVSTLELGDSALYLCASSFHLNEKLFFGSGTQLSVL.

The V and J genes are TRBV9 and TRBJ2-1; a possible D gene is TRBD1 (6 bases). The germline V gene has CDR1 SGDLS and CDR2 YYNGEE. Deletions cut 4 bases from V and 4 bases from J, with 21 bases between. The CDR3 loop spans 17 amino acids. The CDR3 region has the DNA TGTGCCAGCAGCAATAGCCGGGACAACCGGATTTACAATGAGCAGTTCTTC. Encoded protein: CASSNSRDNRIYNEQFF.

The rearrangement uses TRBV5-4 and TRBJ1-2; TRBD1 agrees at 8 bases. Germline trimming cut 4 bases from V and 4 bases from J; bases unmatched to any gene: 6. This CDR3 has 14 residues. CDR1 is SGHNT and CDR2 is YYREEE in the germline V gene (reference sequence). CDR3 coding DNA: TGTGCCAGCAGCGGAACCGGGACAGGCTATGGCTACACCTTC. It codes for CASSGTGTGYGYTF.

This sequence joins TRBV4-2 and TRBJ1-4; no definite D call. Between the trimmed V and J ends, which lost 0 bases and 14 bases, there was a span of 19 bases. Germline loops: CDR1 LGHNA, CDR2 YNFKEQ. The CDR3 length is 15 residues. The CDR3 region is CASSQDTAREVGLFF. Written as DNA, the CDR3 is TGTGCCAGCAGCCAAGATACAGCGAGGGAGGTTGGTCTGTTTTTT.

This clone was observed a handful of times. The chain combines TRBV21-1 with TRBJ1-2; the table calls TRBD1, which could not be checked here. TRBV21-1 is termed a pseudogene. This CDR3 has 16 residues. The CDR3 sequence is CASSKVSGRLPTLYTF. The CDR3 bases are TGTGCCAGCAGCAAAGTGTCAGGGCGCCTGCCCACTCTCTACACCTTC.

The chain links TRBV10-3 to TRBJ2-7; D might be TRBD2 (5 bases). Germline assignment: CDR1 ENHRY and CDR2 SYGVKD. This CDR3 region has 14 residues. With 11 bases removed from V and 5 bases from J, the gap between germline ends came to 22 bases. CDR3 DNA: TGTGCCGTCCGTACGGTGGGGAGCTCTGACGAGCAGTACTTC. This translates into CAVRTVGSSDEQYF.

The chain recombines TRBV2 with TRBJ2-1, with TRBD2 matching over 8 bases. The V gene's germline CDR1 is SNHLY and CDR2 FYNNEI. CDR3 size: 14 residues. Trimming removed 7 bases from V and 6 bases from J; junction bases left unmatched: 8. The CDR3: CASTREAGVNEQFF. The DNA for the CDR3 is TGTGCCAGCACCCGCGAAGCGGGAGTCAATGAGCAGTTCTTC.

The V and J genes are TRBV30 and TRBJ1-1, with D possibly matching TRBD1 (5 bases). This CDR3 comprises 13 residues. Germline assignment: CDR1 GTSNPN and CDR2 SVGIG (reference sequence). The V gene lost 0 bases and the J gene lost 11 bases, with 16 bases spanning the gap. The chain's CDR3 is CAWSVPQGWSAFF. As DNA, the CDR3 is TGTGCCTGGAGTGTACCCCAGGGATGGAGTGCTTTCTTT.

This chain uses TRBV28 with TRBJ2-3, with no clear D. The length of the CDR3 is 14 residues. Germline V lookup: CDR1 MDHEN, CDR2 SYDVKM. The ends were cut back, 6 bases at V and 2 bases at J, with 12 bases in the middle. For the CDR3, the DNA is TGTGCCAGCAGCTGGAATGGCGTCACAGATACGCAGTATTTT. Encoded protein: CASSWNGVTDTQYF.